These T cell receptor beta chains were read from a single sample in a study of T-cell reconstitution after alpha-beta-depleted transplantation in children. In TCRdb, the PCR reads were re-called with MiXCR into one record per CDR3 protein. The data contain 250,000 to 400,000 distinct CDR3 sequences, approximately 23% of them singletons. The source was PBMCs, mostly from graft donor cells, collected 180 days after TCRalphabeta/CD19-depleted stem cell transplant. The source of these receptors is a male patient aged 10 to 17 who had a stem cell transplant for acute lymphoblastic leukemia, so the T cells may come from the graft donor. CDR3s include the opening cysteine and the closing phenylalanine or tryptophan. The D gene is left open where the match is weak. Clone size appears in some rows only: once, few, many, or a class for an expanded clone.

d_gene: -; j_gene: TRBJ1-2; abundance: -; v_gene: TRBV5-1; CDR3aa: CASSLRLNYGYTF; CDR3nt: TGCGCCAGCAGCTTGAGGCTTAACTATGGCTACACCTTC
d_gene: TRBD2; j_gene: TRBJ2-7; abundance: few; v_gene: TRBV27; CDR3aa: CASSITSGSYEQYF; CDR3nt: TGTGCCAGCAGTATAACTAGCGGGAGCTACGAGCAGTACTTC
d_gene: -; j_gene: TRBJ2-3; abundance: many; v_gene: TRBV20-1; CDR3aa: CSAVDRTPDTQYF; CDR3nt: TGCAGTGCGGTCGACAGAACACCAGATACGCAGTATTTT
d_gene: TRBD2; j_gene: TRBJ2-7; abundance: -; v_gene: TRBV7-9; CDR3aa: CASSMLRRGLADYEQYF; CDR3nt: TGTGCCAGCAGCATGTTACGCCGGGGACTAGCGGACTACGAGCAGTACTTC
d_gene: TRBD2; j_gene: TRBJ2-7; abundance: -; v_gene: TRBV20-1; CDR3aa: CSARNGLAGASYEQYF; CDR3nt: TGCAGTGCTAGAAACGGACTAGCGGGAGCCTCCTACGAGCAGTACTTC
d_gene: TRBD1; j_gene: TRBJ1-2; abundance: -; v_gene: TRBV7-9; CDR3aa: CASSLGLQGARNGYTF; CDR3nt: TGTGCCAGCAGCTTAGGTTTACAGGGGGCGCGGAACGGCTACACCTTC
d_gene: TRBD1; j_gene: TRBJ2-7; abundance: few; v_gene: TRBV6-6; CDR3aa: CASSDGDSYEQYF; CDR3nt: TGTGCCAGCAGTGATGGGGACAGCTACGAGCAGTACTTC
d_gene: -; j_gene: TRBJ2-4; abundance: -; v_gene: TRBV29-1; CDR3aa: CSATGNIQYF; CDR3nt: TGCAGCGCCACGGGAAACATTCAGTACTTC
d_gene: TRBD1; j_gene: TRBJ1-2; abundance: -; v_gene: TRBV7-6; CDR3aa: CASSLAAGGGYTF; CDR3nt: TGTGCCAGCAGCTTAGCGGCAGGGGGTGGCTACACCTTC
d_gene: -; j_gene: TRBJ2-7; abundance: few; v_gene: TRBV29-1; CDR3aa: CSVEDIGPEQYF; CDR3nt: TGCAGCGTTGAAGATATAGGGCCCGAGCAGTACTTC
d_gene: -; j_gene: TRBJ2-7; abundance: few; v_gene: TRBV9; CDR3aa: CASSVASRAYEQYF; CDR3nt: TGTGCCAGCAGCGTTGCCTCCCGGGCCTACGAGCAGTACTTC
d_gene: -; j_gene: TRBJ2-3; abundance: few; v_gene: TRBV7-3; CDR3aa: CASSFLFTDTQYF; CDR3nt: TGTGCCAGCAGCTTCCTCTTCACAGATACGCAGTATTTT
d_gene: -; j_gene: TRBJ1-2; abundance: few; v_gene: TRBV9; CDR3aa: CASSNSLAYGYTF; CDR3nt: TGTGCCAGCAGCAATTCCCTGGCCTATGGCTACACCTTC
d_gene: -; j_gene: TRBJ2-1; abundance: -; v_gene: TRBV29-1; CDR3aa: CSGGRRGYNEQFF; CDR3nt: TGCAGCGGGGGGAGGCGGGGCTACAATGAGCAGTTCTTC
d_gene: -; j_gene: TRBJ1-5; abundance: -; v_gene: TRBV29-1; CDR3aa: CSVAKGLNQPQHF; CDR3nt: TGCAGCGTTGCAAAAGGGTTAAATCAGCCCCAGCATTTT
d_gene: -; j_gene: TRBJ2-1; abundance: few; v_gene: TRBV12-3/TRBV12-4; CDR3aa: CASSLLGWWFF; CDR3nt: TGTGCCAGCAGTTTGTTGGGGTGGTGGTTCTTC
d_gene: -; j_gene: TRBJ2-5; abundance: -; v_gene: TRBV4-1; CDR3aa: CASSQGLRQGRGETQYF; CDR3nt: TGCGCCAGCAGCCAAGGACTTCGACAGGGGAGGGGAGAGACCCAGTACTTC